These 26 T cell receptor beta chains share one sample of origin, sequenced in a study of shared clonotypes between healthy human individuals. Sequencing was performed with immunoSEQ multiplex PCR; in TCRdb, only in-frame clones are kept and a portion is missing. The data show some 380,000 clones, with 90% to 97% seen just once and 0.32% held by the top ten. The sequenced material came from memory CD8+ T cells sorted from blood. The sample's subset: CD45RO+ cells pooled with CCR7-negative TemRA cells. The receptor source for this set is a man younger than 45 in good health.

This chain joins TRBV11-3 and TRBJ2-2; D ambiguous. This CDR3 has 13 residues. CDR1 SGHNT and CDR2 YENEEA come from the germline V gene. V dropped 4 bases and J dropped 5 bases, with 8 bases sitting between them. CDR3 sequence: CASSSGSTGELFF. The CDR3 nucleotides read TGTGCCAGCAGCTCAGGATCTACCGGGGAGCTGTTTTTT. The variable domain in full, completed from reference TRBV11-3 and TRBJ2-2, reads EAGVVQSPRYKIIEKKQPVAFWCNPISGHNTLYWYLQNLGQGPELLIRYENEEAVDDSQLPKDRFSAERLKGVDSTLKIQPAELGDSAVYLCASSSGSTGELFFGEGSRLTVL.

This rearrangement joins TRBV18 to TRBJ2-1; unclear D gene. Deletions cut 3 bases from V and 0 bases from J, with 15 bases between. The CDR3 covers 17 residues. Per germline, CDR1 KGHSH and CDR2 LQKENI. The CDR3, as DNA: TGTGCCAGCTCACCGATGCCACACCAGAGCTCCTACAATGAGCAGTTCTTC. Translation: CASSPMPHQSSYNEQFF.

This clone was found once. The CDR3 sequence: CASSLSNGGRELFF. CDR3 DNA sequence: TGTGCCAGCAGTTTATCGAATGGGGGGAGGGAGCTGTTTTTT. The chain combines TRBV27 with TRBJ2-2; D possibly corresponds to TRBD2 (6 bases). The ends were cut back, 0 bases at V and 9 bases at J, with 11 bases in the middle. Germline V lookup: CDR1 MNHEY, CDR2 SMNVEV (reference sequence). The CDR3 runs 14 residues.

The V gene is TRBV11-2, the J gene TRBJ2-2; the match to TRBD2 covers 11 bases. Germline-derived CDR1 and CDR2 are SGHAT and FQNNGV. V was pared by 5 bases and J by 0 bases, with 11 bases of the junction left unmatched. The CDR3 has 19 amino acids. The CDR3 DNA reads TGTGCCAGCAGCACGAGAACCGGGACTAGCGGAGCGAACACCGGGGAGCTGTTTTTT. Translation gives CASSTRTGTSGANTGELFF.

For the CDR3, the DNA is TGTGCCAGCAGTGGGACAGGGGAGACCCAGTACTTC. This encodes CASSGTGETQYF. The chain joins TRBV2 to TRBJ2-5, with TRBD1 identical over 8 bases. CDR3 length: 12 amino acids. V gave up 4 bases and J gave up 5 bases; unmatched junction bases: 0. Germline loops: CDR1 SNHLY, CDR2 FYNNEI. The variable domain in full, with the rest retrieved from reference TRBV2 and TRBJ2-5, is EPEVTQTPSHQVTQMGQEVILRCVPISNHLYFYWYRQILGQKVEFLVSFYNNEISEKSEIFDDQFSVERPDGSNFTLKIRSTKLEDSAMYFCASSGTGETQYFGPGTRLLVL.

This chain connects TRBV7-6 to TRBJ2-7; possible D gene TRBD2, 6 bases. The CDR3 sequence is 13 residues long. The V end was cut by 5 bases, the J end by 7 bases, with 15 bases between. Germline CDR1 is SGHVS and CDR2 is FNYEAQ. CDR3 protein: CASSSSGGREQYF. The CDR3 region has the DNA TGTGCCAGCAGCAGCTCCGGGGGAAGGGAGCAGTACTTC.

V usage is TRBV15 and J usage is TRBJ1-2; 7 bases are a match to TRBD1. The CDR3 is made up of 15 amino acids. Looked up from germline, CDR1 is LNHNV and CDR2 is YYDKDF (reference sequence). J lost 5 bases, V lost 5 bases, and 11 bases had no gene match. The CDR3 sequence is CATSGRQGALYGYTF. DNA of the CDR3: TGTGCCACCAGCGGCCGACAGGGTGCGTTGTATGGCTACACCTTC.

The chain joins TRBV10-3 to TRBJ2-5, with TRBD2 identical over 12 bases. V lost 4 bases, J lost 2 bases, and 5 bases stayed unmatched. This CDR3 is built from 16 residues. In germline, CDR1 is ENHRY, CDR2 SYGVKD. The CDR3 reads CAISAVTSGRQETQYF. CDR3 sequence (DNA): TGTGCCATCAGTGCAGTAACTAGCGGGAGGCAAGAGACCCAGTACTTC.

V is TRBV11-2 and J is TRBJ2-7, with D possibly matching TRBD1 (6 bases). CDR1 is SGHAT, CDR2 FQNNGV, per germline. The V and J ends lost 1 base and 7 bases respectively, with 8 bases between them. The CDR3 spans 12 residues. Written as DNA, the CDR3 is TGTGCCAGCAGCTTAGGGGGGCGGGAGCAGTACTTC. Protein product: CASSLGGREQYF.

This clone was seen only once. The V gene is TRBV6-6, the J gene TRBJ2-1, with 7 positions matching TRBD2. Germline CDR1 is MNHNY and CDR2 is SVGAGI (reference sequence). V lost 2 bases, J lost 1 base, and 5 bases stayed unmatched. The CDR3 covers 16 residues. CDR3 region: CASSYSGVKSYNEQFF. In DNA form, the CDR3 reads TGTGCCAGCAGTTACAGCGGGGTGAAATCCTACAATGAGCAGTTCTTC.

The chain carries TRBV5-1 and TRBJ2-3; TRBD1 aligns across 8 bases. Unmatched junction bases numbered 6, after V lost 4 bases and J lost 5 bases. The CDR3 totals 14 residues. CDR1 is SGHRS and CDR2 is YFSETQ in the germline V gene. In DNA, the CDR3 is TGCGCCAGCAGCCCGGGACAGGACGGAGATACGCAGTATTTT. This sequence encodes CASSPGQDGDTQYF.

The CDR3 DNA sequence: TGTGCCAGCAGTGCGATGGGACCGCTCTCTGGAAACACCATATATTTT. It is translated as CASSAMGPLSGNTIYF. The chain is built from TRBV6-1 and TRBJ1-3; D is perhaps TRBD1 (5 bases). From germline, CDR1 is MNHNS and CDR2 SASEGT. V lost 4 bases, J lost 0 bases, and 13 bases lay in between. The CDR3 has 16 amino acids.

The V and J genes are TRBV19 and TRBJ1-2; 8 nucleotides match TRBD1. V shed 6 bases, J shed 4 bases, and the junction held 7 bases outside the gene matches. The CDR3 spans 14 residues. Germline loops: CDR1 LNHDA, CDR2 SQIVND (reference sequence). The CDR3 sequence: CASSQPGGGYGYTF. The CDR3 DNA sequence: TGTGCCAGTAGCCAACCAGGGGGCGGCTATGGCTACACCTTC.

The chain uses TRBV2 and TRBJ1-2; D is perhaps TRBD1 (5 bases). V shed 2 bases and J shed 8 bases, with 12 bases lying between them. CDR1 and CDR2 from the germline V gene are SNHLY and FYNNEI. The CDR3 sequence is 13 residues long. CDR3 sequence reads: CASSERAGNGYTF. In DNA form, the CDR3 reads TGTGCCAGCAGTGAAAGGGCAGGGAACGGCTACACCTTC.

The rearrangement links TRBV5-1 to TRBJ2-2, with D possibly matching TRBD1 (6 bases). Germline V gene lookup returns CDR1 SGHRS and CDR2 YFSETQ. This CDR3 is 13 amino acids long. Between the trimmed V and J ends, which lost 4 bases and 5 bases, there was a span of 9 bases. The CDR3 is CASSPDRTGELFF. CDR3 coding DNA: TGCGCCAGCAGCCCGGACAGAACCGGGGAGCTGTTTTTT.

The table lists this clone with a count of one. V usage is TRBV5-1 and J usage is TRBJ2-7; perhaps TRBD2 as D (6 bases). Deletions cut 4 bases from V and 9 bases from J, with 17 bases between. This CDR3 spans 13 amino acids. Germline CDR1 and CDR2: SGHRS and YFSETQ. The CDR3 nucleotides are TGCGCCAGCAGCCCCCTGGGGGGTCCCCGGCAGTACTTC. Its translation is CASSPLGGPRQYF.

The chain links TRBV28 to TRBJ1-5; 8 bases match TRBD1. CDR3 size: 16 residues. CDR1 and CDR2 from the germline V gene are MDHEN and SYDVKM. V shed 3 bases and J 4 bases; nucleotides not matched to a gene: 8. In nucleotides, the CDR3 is TGTGCCAGCAGTTTGGGGGACAGGATAGGGAATCAGCCCCAGCATTTT. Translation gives CASSLGDRIGNQPQHF.

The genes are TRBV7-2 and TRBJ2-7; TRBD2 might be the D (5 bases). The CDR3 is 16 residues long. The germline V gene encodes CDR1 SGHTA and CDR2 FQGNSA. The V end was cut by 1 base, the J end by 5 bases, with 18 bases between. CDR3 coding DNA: TGTGCCAGCAGCTTAGTTATGTGGGCAGCGGTCCACGAGCAGTACTTC. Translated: CASSLVMWAAVHEQYF.

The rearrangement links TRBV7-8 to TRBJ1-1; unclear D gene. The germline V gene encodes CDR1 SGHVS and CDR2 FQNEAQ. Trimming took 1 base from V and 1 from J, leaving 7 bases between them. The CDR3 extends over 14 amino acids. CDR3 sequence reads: CASSLVVGNTEAFF. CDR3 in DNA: TGTGCCAGCAGCTTAGTAGTGGGGAACACTGAAGCTTTCTTT.

In nucleotides, the CDR3 is TGTGCCAGTGTCGGGGCGGTGAACACCGGGGAGCTGTTTTTT. This gives the protein CASVGAVNTGELFF. The V gene is TRBV19, the J gene TRBJ2-2; tentatively, D is TRBD1 or TRBD2 (5 bases each). Trimming shortened V by 8 bases and J by 1 base, and 11 bases separated the two germline ends. Germline-derived CDR1 and CDR2 are LNHDA and SQIVND (reference sequence). The CDR3 loop spans 14 amino acids.

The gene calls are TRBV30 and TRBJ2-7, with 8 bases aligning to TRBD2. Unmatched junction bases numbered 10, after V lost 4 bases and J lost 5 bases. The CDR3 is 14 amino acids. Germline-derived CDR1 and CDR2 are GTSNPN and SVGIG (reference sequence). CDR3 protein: CAWKERELWNEQYF. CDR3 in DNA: TGTGCCTGGAAGGAGCGGGAGTTGTGGAACGAGCAGTACTTC.

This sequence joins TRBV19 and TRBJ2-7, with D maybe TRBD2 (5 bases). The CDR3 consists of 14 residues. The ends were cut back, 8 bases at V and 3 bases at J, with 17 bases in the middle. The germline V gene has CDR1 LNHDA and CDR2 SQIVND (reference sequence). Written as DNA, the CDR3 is TGTGCCAGTTCCCATGGGATCCGGGACTACGAGCAGTACTTC. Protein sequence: CASSHGIRDYEQYF.

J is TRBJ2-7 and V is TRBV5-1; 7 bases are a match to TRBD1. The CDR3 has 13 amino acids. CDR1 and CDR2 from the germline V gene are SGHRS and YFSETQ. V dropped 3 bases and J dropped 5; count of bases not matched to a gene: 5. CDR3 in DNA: TGCGCCAGCAGCTGGCAGGGGGAGAACGAGCAGTACTTC. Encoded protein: CASSWQGENEQYF.

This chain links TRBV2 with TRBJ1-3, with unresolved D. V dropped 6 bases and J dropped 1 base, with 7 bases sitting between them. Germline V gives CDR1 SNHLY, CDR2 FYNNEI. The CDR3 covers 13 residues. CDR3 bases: TGTGCCAGCAGGTATCTATCTGGAAACACCATATATTTT. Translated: CASRYLSGNTIYF.

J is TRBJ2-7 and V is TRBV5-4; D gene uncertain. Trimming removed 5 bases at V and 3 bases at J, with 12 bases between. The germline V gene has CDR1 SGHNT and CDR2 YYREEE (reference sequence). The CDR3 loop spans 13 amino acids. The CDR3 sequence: CASSDSVNYEQYF. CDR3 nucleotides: TGTGCCAGCAGTGATTCTGTGAACTACGAGCAGTACTTC.

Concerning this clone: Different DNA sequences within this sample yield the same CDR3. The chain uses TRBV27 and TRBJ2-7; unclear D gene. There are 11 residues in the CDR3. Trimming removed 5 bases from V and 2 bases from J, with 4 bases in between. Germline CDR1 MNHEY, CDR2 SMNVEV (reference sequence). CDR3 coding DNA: TGTGCCAGCAGTCCTCCCTACGAGCAGTACTTC. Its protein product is CASSPPYEQYF.